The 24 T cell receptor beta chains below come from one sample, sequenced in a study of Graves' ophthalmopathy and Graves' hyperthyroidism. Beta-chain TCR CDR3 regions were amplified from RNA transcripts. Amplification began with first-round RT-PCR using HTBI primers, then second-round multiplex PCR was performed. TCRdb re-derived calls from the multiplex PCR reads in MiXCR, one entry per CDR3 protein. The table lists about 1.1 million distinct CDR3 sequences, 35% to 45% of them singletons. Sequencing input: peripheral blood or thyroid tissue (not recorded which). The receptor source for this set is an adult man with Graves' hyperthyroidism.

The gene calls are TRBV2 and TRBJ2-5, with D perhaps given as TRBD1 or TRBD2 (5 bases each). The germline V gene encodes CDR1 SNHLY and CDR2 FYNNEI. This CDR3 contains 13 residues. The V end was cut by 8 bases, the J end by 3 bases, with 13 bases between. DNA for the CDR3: TGTGCCAGCGCGAGGGGTGGAAAAGAGACCCAGTACTTC. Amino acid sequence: CASARGGKETQYF.

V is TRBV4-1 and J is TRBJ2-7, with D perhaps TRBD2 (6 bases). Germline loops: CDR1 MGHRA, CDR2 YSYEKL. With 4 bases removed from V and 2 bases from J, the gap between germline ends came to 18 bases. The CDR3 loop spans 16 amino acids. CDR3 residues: CASSPRSWGVTYEQYF. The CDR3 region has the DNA TGCGCCAGCAGCCCGAGGTCATGGGGGGTCACCTACGAGCAGTACTTC.

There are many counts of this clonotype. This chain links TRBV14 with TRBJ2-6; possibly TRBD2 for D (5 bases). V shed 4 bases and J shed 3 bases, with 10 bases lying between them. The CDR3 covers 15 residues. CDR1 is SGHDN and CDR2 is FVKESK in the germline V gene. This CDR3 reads CASSLWAGGANVLTF. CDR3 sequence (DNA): TGTGCCAGCAGCCTGTGGGCGGGTGGGGCCAACGTCCTGACTTTC.

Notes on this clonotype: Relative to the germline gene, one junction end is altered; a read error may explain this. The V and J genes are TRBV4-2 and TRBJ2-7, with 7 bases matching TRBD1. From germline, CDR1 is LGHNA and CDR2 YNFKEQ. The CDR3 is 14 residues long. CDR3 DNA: TGTGCCAGCAGCCGGGACAGCAACTCCTACGGGCAGTACTTC. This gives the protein CASSRDSNSYGQYF.

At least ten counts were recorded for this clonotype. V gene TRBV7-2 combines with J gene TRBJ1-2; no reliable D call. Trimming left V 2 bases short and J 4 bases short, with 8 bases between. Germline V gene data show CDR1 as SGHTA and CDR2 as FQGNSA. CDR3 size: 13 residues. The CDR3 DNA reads TGTGCCAGCAGCTTATGGGAGATCTATGGCTACACCTTC. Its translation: CASSLWEIYGYTF.

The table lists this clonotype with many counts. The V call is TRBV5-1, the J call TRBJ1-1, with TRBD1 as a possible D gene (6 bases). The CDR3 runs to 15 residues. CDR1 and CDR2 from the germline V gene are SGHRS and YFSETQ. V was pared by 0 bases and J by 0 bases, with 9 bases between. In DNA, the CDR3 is TGCGCCAGCAGCTTGGACAGGGTGATGAACACTGAAGCTTTCTTT. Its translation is CASSLDRVMNTEAFF.

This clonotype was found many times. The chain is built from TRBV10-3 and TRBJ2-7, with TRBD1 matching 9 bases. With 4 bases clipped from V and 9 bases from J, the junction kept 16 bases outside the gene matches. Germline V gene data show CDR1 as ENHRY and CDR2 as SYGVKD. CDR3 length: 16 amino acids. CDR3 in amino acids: CAISASPGQGTSWQYF. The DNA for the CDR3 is TGTGCCATCAGTGCGTCACCGGGACAGGGAACTTCGTGGCAGTACTTC.

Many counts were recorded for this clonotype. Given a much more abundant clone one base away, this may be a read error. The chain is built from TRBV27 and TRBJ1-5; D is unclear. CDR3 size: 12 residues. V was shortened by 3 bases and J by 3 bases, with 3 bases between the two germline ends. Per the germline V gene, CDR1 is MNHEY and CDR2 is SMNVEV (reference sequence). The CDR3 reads CASSFHNQPQHF. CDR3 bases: TGTGCCAGCAGTTTCCACAATCAGCCCCAGCATTTT.

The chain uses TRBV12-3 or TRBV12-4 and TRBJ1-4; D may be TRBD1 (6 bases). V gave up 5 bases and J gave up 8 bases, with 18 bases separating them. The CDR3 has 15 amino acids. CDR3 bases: TGTGCCAGCAGTCCTCCGGGAGGGGGTAGGGAAAAACTGTTTTTT. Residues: CASSPPGGGREKLFF.

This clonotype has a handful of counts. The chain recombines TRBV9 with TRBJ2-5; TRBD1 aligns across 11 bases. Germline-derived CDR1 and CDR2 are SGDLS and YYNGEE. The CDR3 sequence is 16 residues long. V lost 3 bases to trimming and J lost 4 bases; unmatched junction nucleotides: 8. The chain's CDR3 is CASSAGGQGVVETQYF. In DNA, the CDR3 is TGTGCCAGCAGCGCCGGGGGACAGGGGGTGGTAGAGACCCAGTACTTC.

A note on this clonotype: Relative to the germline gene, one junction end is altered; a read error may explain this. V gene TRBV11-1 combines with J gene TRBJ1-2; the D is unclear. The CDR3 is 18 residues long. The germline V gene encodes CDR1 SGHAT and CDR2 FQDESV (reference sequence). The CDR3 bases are TGTGCCAGCAGCTTACCCAGCAGTGACACCTCACCTGTCTATGGCTACGCCTTC. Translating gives CASSLPSSDTSPVYGYAF.

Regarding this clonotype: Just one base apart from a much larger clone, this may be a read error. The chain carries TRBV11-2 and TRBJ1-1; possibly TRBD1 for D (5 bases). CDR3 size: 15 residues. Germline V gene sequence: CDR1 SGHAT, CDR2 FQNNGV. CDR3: CASSLSYRTDTEAVF. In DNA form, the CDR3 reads TGTGCCAGCAGCCTATCTTATAGGACGGACACTGAAGCTGTCTTT.

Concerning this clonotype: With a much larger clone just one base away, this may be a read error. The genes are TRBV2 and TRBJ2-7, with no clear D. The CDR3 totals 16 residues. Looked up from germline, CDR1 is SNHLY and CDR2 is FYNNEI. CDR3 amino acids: CASSTPGGSASCEQYF. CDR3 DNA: TGTGCCAGCAGCACGCCCGGTGGCAGCGCTTCCTGCGAGCAGTACTTC.

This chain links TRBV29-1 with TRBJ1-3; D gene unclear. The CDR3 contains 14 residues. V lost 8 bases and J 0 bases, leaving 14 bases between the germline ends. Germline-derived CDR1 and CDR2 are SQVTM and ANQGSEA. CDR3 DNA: TGCAGCTCCGAATCGACGGGCTCTGGAAACACCATATATTTT. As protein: CSSESTGSGNTIYF.

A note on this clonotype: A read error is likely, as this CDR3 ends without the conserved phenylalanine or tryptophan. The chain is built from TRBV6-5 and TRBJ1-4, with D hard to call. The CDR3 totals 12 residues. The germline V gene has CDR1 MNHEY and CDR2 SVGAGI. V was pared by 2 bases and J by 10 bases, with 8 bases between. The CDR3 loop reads CASSYAGSKLFY. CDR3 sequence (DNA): TGTGCCAGCAGTTACGCCGGGTCAAAACTGTTTTAT.

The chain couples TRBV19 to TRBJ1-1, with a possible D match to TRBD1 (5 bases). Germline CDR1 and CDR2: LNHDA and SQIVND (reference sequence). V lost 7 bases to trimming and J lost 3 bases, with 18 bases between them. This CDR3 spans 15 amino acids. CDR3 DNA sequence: TGTGCCAGTACCCGAGGCGGGGGGAGGGACACTGAAGCTTTCTTT. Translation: CASTRGGGRDTEAFF.

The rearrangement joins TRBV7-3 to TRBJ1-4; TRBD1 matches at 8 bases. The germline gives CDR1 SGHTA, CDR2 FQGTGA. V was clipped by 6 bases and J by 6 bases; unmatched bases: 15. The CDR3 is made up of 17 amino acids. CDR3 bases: TGTGCCAGCAGTCCCCCCCGGACAGGGAATCAGGATGAAAAACTGTTTTTT. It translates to CASSPPRTGNQDEKLFF.

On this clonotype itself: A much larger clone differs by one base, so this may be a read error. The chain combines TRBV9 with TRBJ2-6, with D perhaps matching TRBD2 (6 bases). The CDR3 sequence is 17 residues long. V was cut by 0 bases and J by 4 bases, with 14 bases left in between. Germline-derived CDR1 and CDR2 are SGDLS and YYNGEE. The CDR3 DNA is TGTGCCAGCAGCGTAGAGGGTGGAGGGTCCGGGGCCAACGTCCTGACTTTC. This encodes CASSVEGGGSGANVLTF.

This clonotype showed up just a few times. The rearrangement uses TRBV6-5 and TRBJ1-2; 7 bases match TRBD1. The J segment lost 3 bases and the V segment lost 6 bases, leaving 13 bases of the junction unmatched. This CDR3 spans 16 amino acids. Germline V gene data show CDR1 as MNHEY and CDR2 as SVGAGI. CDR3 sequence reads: CASSGQEEGSDYGYTF. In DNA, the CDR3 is TGTGCCAGCAGCGGACAGGAGGAGGGGTCGGACTATGGCTACACCTTC.

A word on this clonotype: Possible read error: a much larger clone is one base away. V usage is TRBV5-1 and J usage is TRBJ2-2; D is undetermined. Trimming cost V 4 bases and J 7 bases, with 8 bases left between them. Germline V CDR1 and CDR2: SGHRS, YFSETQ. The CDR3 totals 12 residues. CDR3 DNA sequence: TGCGCCAGCAGCCACAGTAACGGGGAGCTGTTTTTT. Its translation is CASSHSNGELFF.

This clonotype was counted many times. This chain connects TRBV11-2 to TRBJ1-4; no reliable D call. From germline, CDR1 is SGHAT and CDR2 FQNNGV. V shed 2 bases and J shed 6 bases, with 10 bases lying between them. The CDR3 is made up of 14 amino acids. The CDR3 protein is CASSLRTVDEKLFF. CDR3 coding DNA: TGTGCCAGCAGCTTAAGGACTGTAGATGAAAAACTGTTTTTT.

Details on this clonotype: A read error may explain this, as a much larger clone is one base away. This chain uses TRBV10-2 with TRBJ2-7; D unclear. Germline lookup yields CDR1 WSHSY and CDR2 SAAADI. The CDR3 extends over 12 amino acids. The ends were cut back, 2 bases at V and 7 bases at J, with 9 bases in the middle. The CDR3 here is CASSEISREQYF. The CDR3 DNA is TGCGCCAGCAGTGAGATCTCCAGGGAGCAGTACTTC.

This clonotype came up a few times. The CDR3 here is CASSPSNEKLFF. The CDR3 coding sequence is TGTGCCAGCAGTCCCTCAAATGAAAAACTGTTTTTT. This chain links TRBV28 with TRBJ1-4; D ambiguous. Germline CDR1 and CDR2: MDHEN and SYDVKM. V lost 5 bases and J 5 bases, leaving 6 bases between the germline ends. This CDR3 contains 12 residues.

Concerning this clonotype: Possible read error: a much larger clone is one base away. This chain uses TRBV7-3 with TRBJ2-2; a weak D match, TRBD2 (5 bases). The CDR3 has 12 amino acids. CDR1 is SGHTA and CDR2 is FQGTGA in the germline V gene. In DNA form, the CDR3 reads TGTGCCAGCAGCTTCCCCCCCGGGGAGCTGTCTTTT. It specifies CASSFPPGELSF.